This record covers a single T cell receptor beta chain. This clonotype was recorded at least ten times. Its specific antigen is unknown. Base qualities were left out, and no much larger clone turns up one base away. Ophthalmopathy patients had moderately to severely active disease, Clinical Activity Score of at least 3, NOSPECS grade of at least 4, and duration under 3 months. Exclusion was applied to patients with uncontrolled infections, other autoimmune diseases, pregnancy or lactation. Clinical symptoms, serum thyroxine and TRAb, thyroid ultrasound, and orbital computed tomography formed the basis for the diagnoses. Ficoll-Paque density gradient centrifugation was used to isolate PBMCs from 8.5 to 10 ml of fresh peripheral blood. Total RNA was extracted with Trizol reagent, and quality was checked on an Agilent 2100 Bioanalyzer. The germline V gene encodes CDR1 SEHNR and CDR2 FQNEAQ (reference sequence). The CDR3 spans 13 residues, from the cysteine through the phenylalanine. The entry retains the CDR3 DNA only, 39 bases that are in frame from base 1. The junction shows trimming of 10 bases on V and 5 bases on J, and the gene matches do not reach 6 bases of it.

This sample was included in a study of T cells in Graves' hyperthyroidism and ophthalmopathy (dated by TCRdb to between 2017 and 2020). The study in broad terms: Peripheral blood was sampled at the time of initial diagnosis, prior to any treatment. Whether ophthalmopathy could be predicted prospectively was tested in an independent validation cohort made up of 18 hyperthyroidism patients plus 17 patients who later progressed to ophthalmopathy. In addition, the study compared T-cell repertoires in thyroid tissue and in blood from over 5 Graves' hyperthyroidism patients. According to the paper, TCR Vbeta CDR3 sequencing was carried out on approximately 140 peripheral blood samples, which came from 40 to 45 ophthalmopathy, around 74 hyperthyroidism and approximately 17 progressor patients. The 75 to 100 discovery patients were randomly split 7:3 into training and test sets. After blood sampling, hyperthyroidism patients were treated with methimazole at a starting dose of 30 mg daily, and ophthalmopathy patients were treated with high-dose intravenous methylprednisolone. To identify distinguishing TCR V-J signatures, a discovery cohort of 90 to 100 patients was used, comprising 40 to 45 with Graves' ophthalmopathy and under 60 with stable Graves' hyperthyroidism.

Beyond this particular receptor, the publication reports: No statistical method was used to set the sample size in advance, and investigators knew the group allocation. In cross-validation, a model built on a 13 V-J signature told ophthalmopathy apart from stable hyperthyroidism with under 90% sensitivity and roughly 82% specificity, and in testing the same model reached 80%/75%. Most expanded thyroid clonotypes (frequency above 0.001) were also found in blood, which suggests that blood repertoires may mirror thyroid immune responses. During validation, the model predicted progression to ophthalmopathy a median of roughly six months ahead of onset, with almost 71% sensitivity and 72% to 80% specificity.

The TCR beta CDR3 regions were amplified from RNA transcripts. A first-round RT-PCR of the TCR CDR3 used the HTBI primer set with the Qiagen OneStep RT-PCR kit. Libraries were constructed in a second round of multiplex PCR, after which size selection and purification were carried out. The libraries were sequenced on an Illumina HiSeq2000 using paired-end 100 bp reads. The published analysis was carried out like this. SOAPnuke was used to process the raw data, throwing out any read that contained adapters or uncalled bases, had a mean Phred below 15, or lacked an exact constant-primer or identifier match. COPE v1.2.5 was used to merge high-quality paired reads, and clonotypes were defined as unique nucleotide sequences. MiTCR v1.1 was used to align the clonotypes against IMGT TRBV, TRBD and TRBJ reference segments. Only V-J combinations with frequency above 0.0001, covering about 99% of repertoires, were analysed. The TCS score was defined as the ratio of F50 (clonal expansion) to E x V (chaos), calculated using BLOSUM62-based TCRdist between CDR3 peptides within each V-J. Welch's t-statistics and random forest reduced around 520 V-J features to roughly 13, which were used in a naive Bayes classifier (R e1071). The public sequencing data were trimmed at Q25 with fastp and processed into clonotypes with MiXCR by TCRdb, which kept only in-frame beta chains. Rows with a matching CDR3 protein are joined into one entry that keeps the most common DNA and genes. It is TCRdb's table, rather than the study itself, that gives the V and J calls and clone size. This sample gives 240,000 or so distinct CDR3 sequences in total; about 17% of them show up just once. Under 35% of the sample is taken by the ten largest.

The sequence was collected from a woman aged 18-30 years with Graves' ophthalmopathy. The chain is encoded by TRBV7-9 joined to TRBJ2-1, with TRBD1 matching 9 junction bases. What was sequenced was blood. The DNA sequence is TGTGCCACCTCCGGGACAGGGAACAATGAGCAGTTCTTC. Translated, this gives CATSGTGNNEQFF.